The 6 T cell receptor beta chains below all came from one sample that was sequenced in a study of cytomegalovirus exposure and HLA in healthy donors. This PCR relied on a set of 60 Vbeta primers and 13 Jbeta primers. Using immunoSEQ multiplex PCR, the repertoire was profiled, and TCRdb retains in-frame clones only, with some absent. The table has more than 85,000 clones, roughly 83% seen once. Specimen: PBMCs. Every receptor here comes from a male donor in good health and CMV-seropositive.

V usage is TRBV2 and J usage is TRBJ2-7; 7 positions agree with TRBD2. V shed 6 bases and J 2 bases; nucleotides not matched to a gene: 4. Germline V gene sequence: CDR1 SNHLY, CDR2 FYNNEI. This CDR3 spans 13 amino acids. The CDR3 region is CASSAGTTYEQYF. The CDR3 bases are TGTGCCAGCAGCGCCGGGACTACCTACGAGCAGTACTTC.

The chain recombines TRBV18 with TRBJ1-1; TRBD1 aligns across 10 bases. The germline CDR1 and CDR2 sequences are KGHSH and LQKENI. V gave up 5 bases and J gave up 4 bases; unmatched junction bases: 7. The CDR3 has 15 amino acids. The CDR3 spells CASSMPGQGSTEAFF. As DNA, the CDR3 is TGTGCCAGCTCAATGCCGGGACAGGGGAGCACTGAAGCTTTCTTT.

V usage is TRBV2 and J usage is TRBJ1-1; D not resolved. The CDR3 loop spans 12 amino acids. CDR1 and CDR2 from the germline V gene are SNHLY and FYNNEI. V gave up 7 bases and J gave up 1 base, with 7 bases separating them. The CDR3 reads CASNHRNTEAFF. The CDR3 coding sequence is TGTGCCAGCAATCACAGGAACACTGAAGCTTTCTTT. The variable domain in full, completed from reference TRBV2 and TRBJ1-1, reads EPEVTQTPSHQVTQMGQEVILRCVPISNHLYFYWYRQILGQKVEFLVSFYNNEISEKSEIFDDQFSVERPDGSNFTLKIRSTKLEDSAMYFCASNHRNTEAFFGQGTRLTVV.

This clone appeared a few times. The chain joins TRBV29-1 to TRBJ1-1, with D maybe TRBD1 (6 bases). Germline V lookup: CDR1 SQVTM, CDR2 ANQGSEA. This CDR3 has 12 amino acids. V gave up 5 bases and J gave up 1 base, with 8 bases separating them. This CDR3 is CSVRQANTEAFF. The CDR3, as DNA: TGCAGCGTTCGACAGGCGAACACTGAAGCTTTCTTT.

The V call is TRBV29-1, the J call TRBJ2-5; 7 positions match TRBD2. V gave up 5 bases and J gave up 2 bases; unmatched junction bases: 14. This CDR3 comprises 16 residues. Germline lookup yields CDR1 SQVTM and CDR2 ANQGSEA. The CDR3 bases are TGCAGCGTTCAGCCCCCGACCGGCGGGGGACAAGAGACCCAGTACTTC. It encodes CSVQPPTGGGQETQYF.

The V gene is TRBV13, the J gene TRBJ1-1; 9 nucleotides line up with TRBD1. CDR3 length: 16 amino acids. V dropped 4 bases and J dropped 5; count of bases not matched to a gene: 11. Per germline, CDR1 PRHDT and CDR2 FYEKMQ (reference sequence). The CDR3 reads CASSYITDRGGTEAFF. The CDR3 region has the DNA TGTGCCAGCAGCTACATAACGGACAGGGGTGGTACTGAAGCTTTCTTT.